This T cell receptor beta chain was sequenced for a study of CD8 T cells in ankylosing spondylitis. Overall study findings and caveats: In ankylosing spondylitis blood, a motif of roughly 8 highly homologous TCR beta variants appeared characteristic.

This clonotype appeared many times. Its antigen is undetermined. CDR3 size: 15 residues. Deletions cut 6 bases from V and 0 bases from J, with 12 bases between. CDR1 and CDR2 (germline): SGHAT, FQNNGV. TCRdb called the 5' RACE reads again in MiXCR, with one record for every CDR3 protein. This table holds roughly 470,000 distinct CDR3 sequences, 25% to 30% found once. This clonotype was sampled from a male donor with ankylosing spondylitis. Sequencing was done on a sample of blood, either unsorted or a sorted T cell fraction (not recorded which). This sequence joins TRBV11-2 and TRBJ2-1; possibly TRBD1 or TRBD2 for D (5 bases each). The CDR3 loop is CASRTWGSSYNEQFF. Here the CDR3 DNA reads TGTGCCAGCAGGACTTGGGGGAGCTCCTACAATGAGCAGTTCTTC.